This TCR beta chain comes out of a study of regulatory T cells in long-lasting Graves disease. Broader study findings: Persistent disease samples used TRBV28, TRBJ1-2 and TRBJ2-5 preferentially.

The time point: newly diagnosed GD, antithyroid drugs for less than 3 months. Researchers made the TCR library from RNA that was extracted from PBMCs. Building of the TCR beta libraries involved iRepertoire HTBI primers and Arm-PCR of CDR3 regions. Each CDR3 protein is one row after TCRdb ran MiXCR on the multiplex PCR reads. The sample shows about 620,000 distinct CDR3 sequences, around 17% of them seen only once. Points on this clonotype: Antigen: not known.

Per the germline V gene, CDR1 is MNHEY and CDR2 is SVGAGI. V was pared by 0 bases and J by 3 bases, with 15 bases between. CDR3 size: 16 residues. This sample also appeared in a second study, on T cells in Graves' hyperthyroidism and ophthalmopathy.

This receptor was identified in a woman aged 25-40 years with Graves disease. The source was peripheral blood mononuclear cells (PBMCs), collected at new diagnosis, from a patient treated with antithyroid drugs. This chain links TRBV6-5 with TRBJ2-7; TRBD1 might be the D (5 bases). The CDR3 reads CASSYSTPDRSYEQYF. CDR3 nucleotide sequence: TGTGCCAGCAGTTACTCTACACCTGACAGAAGCTACGAGCAGTACTTC.